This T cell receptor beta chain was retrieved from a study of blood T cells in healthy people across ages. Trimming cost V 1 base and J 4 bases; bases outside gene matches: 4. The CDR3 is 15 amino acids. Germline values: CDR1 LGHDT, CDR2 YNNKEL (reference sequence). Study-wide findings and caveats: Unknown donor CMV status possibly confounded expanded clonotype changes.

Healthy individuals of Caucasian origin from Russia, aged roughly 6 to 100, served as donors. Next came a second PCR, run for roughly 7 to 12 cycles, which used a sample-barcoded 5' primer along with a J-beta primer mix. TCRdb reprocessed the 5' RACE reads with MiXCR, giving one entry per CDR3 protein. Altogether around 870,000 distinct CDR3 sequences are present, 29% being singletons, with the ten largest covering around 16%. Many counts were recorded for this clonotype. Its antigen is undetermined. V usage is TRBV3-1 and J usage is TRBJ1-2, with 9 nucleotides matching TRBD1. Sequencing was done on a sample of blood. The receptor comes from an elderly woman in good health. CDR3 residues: CASSQGTGASYGYTF. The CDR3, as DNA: TGTGCCAGCAGCCAAGGGACAGGGGCGAGCTATGGCTACACCTTC.